The 32 T cell receptor beta chains presented below share a single source sample, sequenced in a study of cytomegalovirus exposure and HLA in healthy donors. Primers: 60 Vbeta forward and 13 Jbeta reverse. Sequencing used immunoSEQ multiplex PCR; TCRdb keeps in-frame clones, though not all of them. The table has around 110,000 clones, under 90% seen once; the top ten hold around 4%. Sequenced input: PBMCs. Every receptor here comes from a woman in her 30s in good health and CMV-seronegative.

This clone was observed once. V gene TRBV25-1 combines with J gene TRBJ1-2; the match to TRBD1 covers 10 bases. Germline V gives CDR1 MGHDK, CDR2 SYGVNS. This CDR3 region has 15 residues. With V trimmed by 1 base and J by 8 bases, 7 bases remained unmatched. CDR3 sequence reads: CASSELGDRGWGYTF. The CDR3 DNA follows: TGTGCCAGCAGTGAATTAGGGGACAGGGGCTGGGGCTACACCTTC.

The CDR3 reads CASSLRRFSGRGGNEQFF. In nucleotides, the CDR3 is TGTGCCAGCAGCCTTCGTAGATTTAGCGGGAGGGGAGGCAATGAGCAGTTCTTC. The chain has TRBV5-4 and TRBJ2-1; 11 bases agree with TRBD2. The V and J ends lost 4 bases and 6 bases, in that order; junction bases with no gene match: 15. The germline V gene encodes CDR1 SGHNT and CDR2 YYREEE (reference sequence). There are 18 residues in the CDR3.

V usage is TRBV7-9 and J usage is TRBJ2-2, with 8 bases aligning to TRBD2. V dropped 5 bases and J dropped 5; count of bases not matched to a gene: 7. The CDR3 is 15 amino acids. From germline, CDR1 is SEHNR and CDR2 FQNEAQ (reference sequence). CDR3 loop: CASSGTGGATGELFF. In DNA form, the CDR3 reads TGTGCCAGCAGCGGGACGGGAGGGGCTACCGGGGAGCTGTTTTTT.

The CDR3 DNA is TGTGCCACAAGACCGGGACACTCGTCCTATGGCTACACCTTC. Protein sequence: CATRPGHSSYGYTF. J is TRBJ1-2 and V is TRBV19; D possibly corresponds to TRBD1 (6 bases). Germline V gives CDR1 LNHDA, CDR2 SQIVND (reference sequence). Trimming shortened V by 10 bases and J by 4 bases, and 19 bases separated the two germline ends. The CDR3 contains 14 residues.

The V and J genes are TRBV5-6 and TRBJ2-4, with D possibly matching TRBD1 (5 bases). V was clipped by 4 bases and J by 9 bases, with 14 bases between them. This CDR3 spans 13 amino acids. Germline CDR1 is SGHDT and CDR2 is YYEEEE. CDR3 coding DNA: TGTGCCAGCAGCCAACCCCAGGGTGGCATTCAGTACTTC. Translation gives CASSQPQGGIQYF.

This clone was recorded a few times. The CDR3 loop is CAIVDPGGTGEQFF. CDR3 DNA: TGTGCCATCGTTGACCCGGGGGGAACCGGTGAGCAGTTCTTC. V is TRBV10-3 and J is TRBJ2-1; 7 positions match TRBD2. The CDR3 loop spans 14 amino acids. V lost 8 bases to trimming and J lost 9 bases; unmatched junction nucleotides: 13. Germline CDR1 reads ENHRY; CDR2 reads SYGVKD.

This sequence joins TRBV19 and TRBJ2-7; 7 bases align to TRBD1. CDR1 and CDR2 from the germline V gene are LNHDA and SQIVND (reference sequence). The V and J ends lost 10 bases and 2 bases, in that order; junction bases with no gene match: 11. The CDR3 is made up of 14 amino acids. The CDR3 DNA sequence: TGTGCCACCTCTACCGGGACAGAGACCTACGAGCAGTACTTC. Its protein product is CATSTGTETYEQYF.

This clone was detected once. The V call is TRBV10-3, the J call TRBJ2-3, with 10 bases aligning to TRBD2. The germline CDR1 and CDR2 sequences are ENHRY and SYGVKD. The CDR3 covers 14 residues. With 3 bases clipped from V and 8 bases from J, the junction kept 5 bases outside the gene matches. CDR3 in amino acids: CAISESVAGGTQYF. For the CDR3, the DNA is TGTGCCATCAGTGAATCGGTAGCGGGAGGTACGCAGTATTTT.

The V gene is TRBV27, the J gene TRBJ2-5, with a possible D match to TRBD2 (5 bases). TRBJ2-7 explains the end of the DNA better; the J call may be wrong. CDR3 length: 14 residues. The germline V gene has CDR1 MNHEY and CDR2 SMNVEV (reference sequence). The CDR3 spells CASSLERTTYEQYF. CDR3 nucleotides: TGTGCCAGCAGTTTAGAGCGGACCACCTACGAGCAGTACTTC.

The rearrangement links TRBV5-4 to TRBJ2-2, with TRBD2 as a possible D gene (6 bases). Germline CDR1 SGHNT, CDR2 YYREEE (reference sequence). CDR3 length: 16 residues. Trimming took off 1 base at V and 0 bases at J, with 10 bases between the two ends. As DNA, the CDR3 is TGTGCCAGCAGCTTGTCGGGACTGTCGAACACCGGGGAGCTGTTTTTT. Protein sequence: CASSLSGLSNTGELFF.

The chain recombines TRBV6-5 with TRBJ2-1; TRBD2 matches at 9 bases. V shed 4 bases and J 15 bases; nucleotides not matched to a gene: 7. The CDR3 contains 12 residues. Germline CDR1 MNHEY, CDR2 SVGAGI. The CDR3 loop reads CASSSSSGMVFF. The CDR3 nucleotides read TGTGCCAGCAGTTCATCTAGCGGGATGGTGTTCTTC.

The V and J genes are TRBV4-2 and TRBJ2-7; 11 bases agree with TRBD2. CDR3 length equals 16 residues. The ends lost 0 bases at V and 3 bases at J; junction bases unmatched: 4. The V gene's germline CDR1 is LGHNA and CDR2 YNFKEQ. The CDR3 protein is CASSQDGTSGRYEQYF. As DNA, the CDR3 is TGTGCCAGCAGCCAAGATGGGACTAGCGGACGCTACGAGCAGTACTTC.

This sequence joins TRBV7-6 and TRBJ2-6; tentative D call: TRBD2 (5 bases). The CDR3 totals 15 residues. Germline CDR1 SGHVS, CDR2 FNYEAQ. V shed 3 bases and J shed 1 base, with 7 bases lying between them. CDR3 protein: CASSLRASGANVLTF. The CDR3 DNA follows: TGTGCCAGCAGCTTGCGGGCGTCTGGGGCCAACGTCCTGACTTTC.

The chain links TRBV11-2 to TRBJ1-2, with 7 bases aligning to TRBD1. This CDR3 region has 15 residues. V lost 1 base, J lost 4 bases, and 6 bases stayed unmatched. CDR1 and CDR2 from the germline V gene are SGHAT and FQNNGV. The CDR3 DNA reads TGTGCCAGCAGCTTAGGGTCTCGGGACAGCTATGGCTACACCTTC. Translation: CASSLGSRDSYGYTF.

The chain carries TRBV6-1 and TRBJ2-3, with no clear D. In germline, CDR1 is MNHNS, CDR2 SASEGT. The CDR3 consists of 16 residues. Trimming stripped 2 bases from V and 0 bases from J, with 12 bases between. In nucleotides, the CDR3 is TGTGCCAGCAGTGAATTAGAGTTGACTAGCACAGATACGCAGTATTTT. As protein: CASSELELTSTDTQYF.

The J gene is TRBJ2-5, the V gene TRBV7-2, with 7 bases that match TRBD2. The CDR3 consists of 15 residues. The germline V gene has CDR1 SGHTA and CDR2 FQGNSA. J gave up 5 bases and V 2 bases, and 8 bases lay outside the gene matches. This CDR3 is CASSLQASGPETQYF. The CDR3 DNA is TGTGCCAGCAGCTTACAGGCTAGCGGTCCGGAGACCCAGTACTTC.

The chain links TRBV5-1 to TRBJ2-7; TRBD1 agrees at 9 bases. V shed 1 base and J 6 bases; nucleotides not matched to a gene: 8. The V gene's germline CDR1 is SGHRS and CDR2 YFSETQ. The CDR3 is made up of 15 amino acids. CDR3 coding DNA: TGCGCCAGCAGCTTGTCAGGACAGGGGATTGTCGAGCAGTACTTC. Residues: CASSLSGQGIVEQYF.

The chain links TRBV28 to TRBJ2-7, with 10 bases matching TRBD1. The CDR3 contains 15 residues. CDR1 is MDHEN, CDR2 SYDVKM, per germline. Germline trimming cut 6 bases from V and 6 bases from J; bases unmatched to any gene: 11. CDR3 amino acids: CASRHTGTGEGEQYF. CDR3 nucleotide sequence: TGTGCCAGCAGACATACCGGGACAGGGGAAGGCGAGCAGTACTTC.

This clone was seen only a few times. This chain connects TRBV10-3 to TRBJ2-5, with D perhaps TRBD2 (6 bases). Germline values: CDR1 ENHRY, CDR2 SYGVKD. The CDR3 covers 13 residues. V gave up 11 bases and J gave up 3 bases, with 16 bases separating them. CDR3 DNA: TGTGCCTCCTTCTCGGGGGAGGAAGAGACCCAGTACTTC. Its protein product is CASFSGEEETQYF.

This clone has only one observation. This sequence joins TRBV30 and TRBJ1-5; D perhaps matches TRBD1 (5 bases). The length of the CDR3 is 14 residues. CDR1 is GTSNPN, CDR2 SVGIG, per germline (reference sequence). V lost 3 bases to trimming and J lost 5 bases, with 14 bases between them. CDR3 in amino acids: CAWSAGTRDQPQHF. Written as DNA, the CDR3 is TGTGCCTGGAGCGCGGGGACGAGGGATCAGCCCCAGCATTTT.

This clone was seen once. The V call is TRBV27, the J call TRBJ2-3; 8 nucleotides align to TRBD2. The CDR3 contains 16 residues. Per the germline V gene, CDR1 is MNHEY and CDR2 is SMNVEV (reference sequence). Unmatched junction bases numbered 6, after V lost 3 bases and J lost 1 base. CDR3 in amino acids: CASSFKRELGTDTQYF. CDR3 bases: TGTGCCAGCAGTTTTAAGCGGGAGTTGGGCACAGATACGCAGTATTTT.

V is TRBV6-1 and J is TRBJ2-3, with D tentatively TRBD1 (6 bases). This CDR3 has 14 amino acids. Germline CDR1 is MNHNS and CDR2 is SASEGT. Trimming took 10 bases from V and 3 from J, leaving 17 bases between them. The CDR3 is CANSPGVGTDTQYF. The CDR3 region has the DNA TGTGCCAACTCACCAGGGGTTGGGACAGATACGCAGTATTTT.

This clone was detected once. The chain recombines TRBV6-5 with TRBJ2-1, with 10 bases matching TRBD2. With V trimmed by 2 bases and J by 2 bases, 3 bases remained unmatched. The CDR3 extends over 16 amino acids. Germline V gene data show CDR1 as MNHEY and CDR2 as SVGAGI. The CDR3 DNA reads TGTGCCAGCAGTTACGAAGCGGGAGGGCCCTACAATGAGCAGTTCTTC. Encoded protein: CASSYEAGGPYNEQFF.

The J gene is TRBJ2-1, the V gene TRBV5-1, with 8 bases aligning to TRBD2. V dropped 1 base and J dropped 0; count of bases not matched to a gene: 9. The CDR3 runs 18 residues. CDR1 SGHRS and CDR2 YFSETQ come from the germline V gene. Here the CDR3 DNA reads TGCGCCAGCAGCTTGAGAAGTCCCGGGAGGGACTCCTACAATGAGCAGTTCTTC. Its protein is CASSLRSPGRDSYNEQFF.

The rearrangement uses TRBV5-6 and TRBJ2-7; 7 bases map to TRBD2. This CDR3 is built from 17 residues. With 4 bases clipped from V and 0 bases from J, the junction kept 13 bases outside the gene matches. The germline gives CDR1 SGHDT, CDR2 YYEEEE. This CDR3 is CASSGTLLATSSYEQYF. CDR3 DNA: TGTGCCAGCAGCGGGACCTTACTAGCGACTAGCTCCTACGAGCAGTACTTC.

The chain uses TRBV19 and TRBJ2-5; no clear D gene. Deletions cut 1 base from V and 2 bases from J, with 5 bases between. Germline V gives CDR1 LNHDA, CDR2 SQIVND (reference sequence). CDR3 size: 13 residues. The CDR3 loop reads CASSIGVQETQYF. CDR3 DNA: TGTGCCAGTAGTATAGGCGTTCAAGAGACCCAGTACTTC.

The chain has TRBV21-1 and TRBJ2-7; TRBD1, the table's D call, was not compared with the DNA. TRBV21-1 is described as a pseudogene. This CDR3 has 14 residues. The CDR3 DNA is TGTGCCAGCAGCAACTGCAGGGGAACCTACGAGCAGTACTTC. Translated, it gives CASSNCRGTYEQYF.

This sequence joins TRBV7-9 and TRBJ2-7, with 8 positions matching TRBD2. From germline, CDR1 is SEHNR and CDR2 FQNEAQ (reference sequence). The CDR3 is 16 amino acids. With 3 bases clipped from V and 1 base from J, the junction kept 8 bases outside the gene matches. CDR3 sequence reads: CASSFSGTSRSYEQYF. The CDR3 region has the DNA TGTGCCAGCAGCTTTTCCGGGACTAGTAGATCCTACGAGCAGTACTTC.

The gene calls are TRBV4-1 and TRBJ2-5; 9 positions agree with TRBD1. This CDR3 is 15 amino acids long. Trimming took 2 bases from V and 2 from J; bases not matched to a gene: 3. CDR1 and CDR2 (germline): MGHRA, YSYEKL. CDR3 sequence: CASSQPGTGQETQYF. In DNA form, the CDR3 reads TGCGCCAGCAGCCAACCCGGGACAGGGCAAGAGACCCAGTACTTC.

This clone was observed a single time. The chain links TRBV2 to TRBJ1-5; D perhaps matches TRBD1 (5 bases). V was trimmed by 7 bases and J by 1 base, leaving 11 bases between them. Germline CDR1 SNHLY, CDR2 FYNNEI. This CDR3 region has 14 residues. The CDR3 here is CASTAEGSNQPQHF. The CDR3 DNA follows: TGTGCCAGCACCGCGGAGGGGAGCAATCAGCCCCAGCATTTT.

The J gene is TRBJ2-7, the V gene TRBV11-2; TRBD1 matches 8 bases. The CDR3 covers 18 residues. Trimming removed 2 bases from V and 3 bases from J; junction bases left unmatched: 15. Germline values: CDR1 SGHAT, CDR2 FQNNGV. CDR3 sequence: CASSLFWGRSGTGYEQYF. Here the CDR3 DNA reads TGTGCCAGCAGCTTATTCTGGGGGAGGTCGGGGACAGGCTACGAGCAGTACTTC.

V and J are TRBV5-3 and TRBJ1-1, with no clear D. TRBV5-3 has ORF status, its function being uncertain. V dropped 0 bases and J dropped 6 bases, with 18 bases sitting between them. The CDR3 is 16 residues long. This CDR3 is CARSLDPNRGDAEAFF. The CDR3 region has the DNA TGTGCCAGAAGCTTGGATCCCAACCGGGGTGACGCTGAAGCTTTCTTT.